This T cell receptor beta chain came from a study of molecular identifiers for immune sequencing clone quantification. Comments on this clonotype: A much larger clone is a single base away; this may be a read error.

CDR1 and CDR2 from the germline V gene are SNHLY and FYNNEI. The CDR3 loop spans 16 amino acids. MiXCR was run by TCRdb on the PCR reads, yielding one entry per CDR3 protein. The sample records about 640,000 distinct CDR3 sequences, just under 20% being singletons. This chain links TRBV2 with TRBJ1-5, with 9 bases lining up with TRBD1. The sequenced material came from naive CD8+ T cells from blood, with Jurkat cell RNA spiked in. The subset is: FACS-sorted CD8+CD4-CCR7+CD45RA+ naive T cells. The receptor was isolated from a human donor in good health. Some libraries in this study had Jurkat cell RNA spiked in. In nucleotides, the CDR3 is TGTGCCGGCAGGGAGAGTAGGGACAGGGTAGGGCAGCCCCAGCATTTT. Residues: CAGRESRDRVGQPQHF.